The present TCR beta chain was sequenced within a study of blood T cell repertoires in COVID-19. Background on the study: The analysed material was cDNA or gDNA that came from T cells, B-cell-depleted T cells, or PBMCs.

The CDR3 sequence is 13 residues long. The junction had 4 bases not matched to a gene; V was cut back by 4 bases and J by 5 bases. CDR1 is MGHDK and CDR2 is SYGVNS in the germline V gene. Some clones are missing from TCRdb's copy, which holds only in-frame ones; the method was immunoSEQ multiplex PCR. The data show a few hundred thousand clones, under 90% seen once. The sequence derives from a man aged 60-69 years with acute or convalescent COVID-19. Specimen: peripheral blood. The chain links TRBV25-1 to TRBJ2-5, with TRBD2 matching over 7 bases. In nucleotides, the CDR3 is TGTGCCAGCAGTGGGGAGGGAGGGGAGACCCAGTACTTC. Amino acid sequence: CASSGEGGETQYF.